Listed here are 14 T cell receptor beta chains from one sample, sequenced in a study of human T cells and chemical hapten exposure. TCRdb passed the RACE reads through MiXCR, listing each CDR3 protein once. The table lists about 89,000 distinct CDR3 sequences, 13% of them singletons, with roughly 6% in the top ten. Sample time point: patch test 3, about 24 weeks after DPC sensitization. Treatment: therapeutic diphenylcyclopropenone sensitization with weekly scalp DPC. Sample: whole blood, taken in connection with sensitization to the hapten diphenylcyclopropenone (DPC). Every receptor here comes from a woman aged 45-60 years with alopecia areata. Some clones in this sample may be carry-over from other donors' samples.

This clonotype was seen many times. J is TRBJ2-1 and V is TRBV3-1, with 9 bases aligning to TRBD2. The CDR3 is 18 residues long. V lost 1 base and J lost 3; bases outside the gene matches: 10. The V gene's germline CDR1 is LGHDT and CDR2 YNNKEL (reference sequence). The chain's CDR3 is CASSQVGVSGSFYNEQFF. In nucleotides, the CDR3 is TGTGCCAGCAGCCAAGTCGGGGTTAGCGGGAGTTTCTACAATGAGCAGTTCTTC.

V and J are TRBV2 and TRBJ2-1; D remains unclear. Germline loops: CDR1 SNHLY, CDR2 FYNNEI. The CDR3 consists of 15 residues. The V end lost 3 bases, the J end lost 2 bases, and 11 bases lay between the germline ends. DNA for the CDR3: TGTGCCAGCAGTGACCTATCTCGGGCCTACAATGAGCAGTTCTTC. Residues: CASSDLSRAYNEQFF. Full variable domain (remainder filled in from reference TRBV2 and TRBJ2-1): EPEVTQTPSHQVTQMGQEVILRCVPISNHLYFYWYRQILGQKVEFLVSFYNNEISEKSEIFDDQFSVERPDGSNFTLKIRSTKLEDSAMYFCASSDLSRAYNEQFFGPGTRLTVL.

The CDR3 DNA reads as TGTGCCAGCTCACAAACAACAGGGGGCAGAAACACTGAAGCTTTCTTT. It is translated as CASSQTTGGRNTEAFF. The chain links TRBV18 to TRBJ1-1; 9 nucleotides line up with TRBD1. Germline CDR1 and CDR2: KGHSH and LQKENI. J gave up 2 bases and V 4 bases, and 8 bases lay outside the gene matches. This CDR3 comprises 16 residues.

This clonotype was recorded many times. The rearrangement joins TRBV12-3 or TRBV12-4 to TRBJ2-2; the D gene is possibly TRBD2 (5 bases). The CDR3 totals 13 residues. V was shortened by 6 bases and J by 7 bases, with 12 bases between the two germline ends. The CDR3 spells CASSPGFGGELFF. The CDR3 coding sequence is TGTGCCAGCAGCCCGGGGTTTGGCGGGGAGCTGTTTTTT.

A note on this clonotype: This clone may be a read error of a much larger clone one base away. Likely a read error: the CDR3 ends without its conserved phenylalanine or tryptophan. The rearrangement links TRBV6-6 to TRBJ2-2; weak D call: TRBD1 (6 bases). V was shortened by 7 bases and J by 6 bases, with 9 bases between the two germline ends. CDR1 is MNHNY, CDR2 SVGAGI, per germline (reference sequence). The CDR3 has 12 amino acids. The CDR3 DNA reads TGTGCCAGCACCCAGGGGTCCGGGGAGCTGTTTATT. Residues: CASTQGSGELFI.

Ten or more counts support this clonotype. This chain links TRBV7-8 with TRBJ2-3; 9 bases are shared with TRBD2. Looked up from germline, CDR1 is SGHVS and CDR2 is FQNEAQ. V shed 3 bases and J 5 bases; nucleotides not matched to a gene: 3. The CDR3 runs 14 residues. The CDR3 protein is CASSLGLAGDTQYF. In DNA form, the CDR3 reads TGTGCCAGCAGCTTGGGACTAGCAGGAGATACGCAGTATTTT.

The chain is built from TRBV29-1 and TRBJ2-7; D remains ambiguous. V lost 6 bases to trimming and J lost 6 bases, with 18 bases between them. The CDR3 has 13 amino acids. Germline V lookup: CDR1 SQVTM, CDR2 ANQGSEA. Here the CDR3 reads CSVLGLVQVEQYF. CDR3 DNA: TGCAGCGTCCTTGGTCTAGTGCAGGTCGAGCAGTACTTC.

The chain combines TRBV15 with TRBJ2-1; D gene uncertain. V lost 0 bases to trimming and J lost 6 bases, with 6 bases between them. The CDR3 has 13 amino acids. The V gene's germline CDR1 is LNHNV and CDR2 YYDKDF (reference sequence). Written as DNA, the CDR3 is TGTGCCACCAGCAGAGAGACCAGCAATGAGCAGTTCTTC. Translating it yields CATSRETSNEQFF.

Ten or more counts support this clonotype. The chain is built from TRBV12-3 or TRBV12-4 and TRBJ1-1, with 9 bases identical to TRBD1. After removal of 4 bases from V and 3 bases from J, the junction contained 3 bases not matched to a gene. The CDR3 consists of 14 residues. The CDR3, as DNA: TGTGCCAGCAGTTCCCGACAGGGGGACACTGAAGCTTTCTTT. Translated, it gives CASSSRQGDTEAFF.

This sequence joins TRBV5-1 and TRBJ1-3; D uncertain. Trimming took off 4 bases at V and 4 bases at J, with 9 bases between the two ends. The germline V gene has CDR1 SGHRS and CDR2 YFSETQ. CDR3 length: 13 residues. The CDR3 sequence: CASSPMVGNTIYF. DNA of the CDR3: TGCGCCAGCAGCCCTATGGTCGGAAACACCATATATTTT.

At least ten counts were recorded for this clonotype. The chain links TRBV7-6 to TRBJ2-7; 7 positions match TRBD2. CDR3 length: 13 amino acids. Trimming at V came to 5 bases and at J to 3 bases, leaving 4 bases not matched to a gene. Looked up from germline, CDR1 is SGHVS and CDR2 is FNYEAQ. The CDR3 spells CASSLGTNYEQYF. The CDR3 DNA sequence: TGTGCCAGCAGCCTCGGGACTAACTACGAGCAGTACTTC.

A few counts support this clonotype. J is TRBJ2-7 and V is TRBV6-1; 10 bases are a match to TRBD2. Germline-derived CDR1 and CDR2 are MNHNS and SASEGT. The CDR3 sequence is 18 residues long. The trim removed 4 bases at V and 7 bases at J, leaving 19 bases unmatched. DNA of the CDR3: TGTGCCAGCAGTGTACGACAAACTTCTCTAGCGGGAGCAGGAGAGCAGTACTTC. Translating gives CASSVRQTSLAGAGEQYF.

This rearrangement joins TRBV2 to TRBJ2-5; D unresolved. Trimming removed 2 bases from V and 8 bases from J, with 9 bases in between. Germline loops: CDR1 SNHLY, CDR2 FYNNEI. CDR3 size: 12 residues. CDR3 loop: CASSEKIATQYF. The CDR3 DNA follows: TGTGCCAGCAGTGAAAAAATAGCTACCCAGTACTTC.

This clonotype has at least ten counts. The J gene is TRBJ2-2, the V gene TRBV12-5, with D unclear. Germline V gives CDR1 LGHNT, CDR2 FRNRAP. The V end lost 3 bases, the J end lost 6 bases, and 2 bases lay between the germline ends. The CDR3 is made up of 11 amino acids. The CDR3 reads CASGLSGELFF. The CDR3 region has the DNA TGTGCTAGTGGTTTATCCGGGGAGCTGTTTTTT.